The rows below give T cell receptor beta chains drawn from one sample of a study of cytomegalovirus exposure and HLA in healthy donors. TCRdb's table, derived via immunoSEQ multiplex PCR, lists solely in-frame clones and lacks some. The sample has more than 200,000 clones, more than 85% seen once. Source material: PBMCs. The receptors were sampled from a man aged 18 to 30 in good health and CMV-seropositive. Each CDR3 is given with its conserved first and last residue. Fields, in order: CDR3 protein, clone size, V gene, D gene, J gene. D genes are given only for firm matches. The size of a clone is reported for some rows only, either as once, few or many, or as a class for expanded clones.

CDR3 protein: CASSVSETQYF; clone size: .; V gene: TRBV25-1; D gene: .; J gene: TRBJ2-5
CDR3 protein: CPGLEQGIPFTYEQYF; clone size: few; V gene: TRBV27; D gene: .; J gene: TRBJ2-7
CDR3 protein: CATSRAGTGGRTEAFF; clone size: once; V gene: TRBV15; D gene: TRBD1; J gene: TRBJ1-1
CDR3 protein: CASSFGTAGEAFF; clone size: once; V gene: TRBV28; D gene: .; J gene: TRBJ1-1
CDR3 protein: CASSYWRDRAEAFF; clone size: .; V gene: TRBV6-5; D gene: TRBD1; J gene: TRBJ1-1
CDR3 protein: CASSLQSTGELFF; clone size: .; V gene: TRBV18; D gene: .; J gene: TRBJ2-2
CDR3 protein: CASSEKGYEQYF; clone size: .; V gene: TRBV19; D gene: .; J gene: TRBJ2-7
CDR3 protein: CASSLYYQTEAFF; clone size: .; V gene: TRBV11-2; D gene: .; J gene: TRBJ1-1
CDR3 protein: CASSLGPASGSNEQFF; clone size: .; V gene: TRBV11-3; D gene: .; J gene: TRBJ2-1
CDR3 protein: CASTLRVTDEQFF; clone size: .; V gene: TRBV11-2; D gene: .; J gene: TRBJ2-1
CDR3 protein: CASSVDSGRDTQYF; clone size: .; V gene: TRBV9; D gene: TRBD2; J gene: TRBJ2-3
CDR3 protein: CASSQRRTVPYGYTF; clone size: .; V gene: TRBV27; D gene: .; J gene: TRBJ1-2
CDR3 protein: CASSPGTGGYGYTF; clone size: .; V gene: TRBV19; D gene: TRBD1; J gene: TRBJ1-2
CDR3 protein: CASSPRSGTSEYNEQFF; clone size: .; V gene: TRBV18; D gene: TRBD2; J gene: TRBJ2-1
CDR3 protein: CASSPGQGVTEAFF; clone size: few; V gene: TRBV4-1; D gene: TRBD1; J gene: TRBJ1-1
CDR3 protein: CASSSGSGANVLTF; clone size: .; V gene: TRBV7-9; D gene: .; J gene: TRBJ2-6
CDR3 protein: CASSQSGAYEQYF; clone size: .; V gene: TRBV16; D gene: .; J gene: TRBJ2-7
CDR3 protein: CASTPGVLVYGYTF; clone size: once; V gene: TRBV6-6; D gene: .; J gene: TRBJ1-2
CDR3 protein: CASSPGSTGHEQYF; clone size: .; V gene: TRBV5-6; D gene: .; J gene: TRBJ2-7
CDR3 protein: CASVGSQNTGELFF; clone size: .; V gene: TRBV25-1; D gene: .; J gene: TRBJ2-2
CDR3 protein: CAWSVTSGPWGEQYF; clone size: .; V gene: TRBV30; D gene: TRBD2; J gene: TRBJ2-7
CDR3 protein: CASRGGVPNTGELFF; clone size: .; V gene: TRBV2; D gene: TRBD2; J gene: TRBJ2-2
CDR3 protein: CASRPTGSKNIQYF; clone size: once; V gene: TRBV28; D gene: .; J gene: TRBJ2-4
CDR3 protein: CASSDLGNEQFF; clone size: .; V gene: TRBV2; D gene: .; J gene: TRBJ2-1
CDR3 protein: CASNLPQGMNTEAFF; clone size: few; V gene: TRBV6-6; D gene: .; J gene: TRBJ1-1
CDR3 protein: CASSPGLPFDGELFF; clone size: once; V gene: TRBV2; D gene: TRBD2; J gene: TRBJ2-2
CDR3 protein: CASSNLWGGETQYF; clone size: .; V gene: TRBV25-1; D gene: .; J gene: TRBJ2-5
CDR3 protein: CASLVNGEQFF; clone size: .; V gene: TRBV15; D gene: .; J gene: TRBJ2-1
CDR3 protein: CSVELVNYNEQFF; clone size: .; V gene: TRBV29-1; D gene: .; J gene: TRBJ2-1
CDR3 protein: CATSRAGTSGNEQFF; clone size: .; V gene: TRBV15; D gene: TRBD2; J gene: TRBJ2-1
CDR3 protein: CASSTSGRINEQFF; clone size: .; V gene: TRBV19; D gene: TRBD2; J gene: TRBJ2-1
CDR3 protein: CASSPGPLKYYGYTF; clone size: once; V gene: TRBV4-3; D gene: .; J gene: TRBJ1-2
CDR3 protein: CSVSASLRQFF; clone size: .; V gene: TRBV29-1; D gene: .; J gene: TRBJ2-1
CDR3 protein: CASSGTSVAYEQYF; clone size: .; V gene: TRBV27; D gene: TRBD2; J gene: TRBJ2-7
CDR3 protein: CASSLVGSGSRLRVGDTQYF; clone size: .; V gene: TRBV5-1; D gene: TRBD2; J gene: TRBJ2-3
CDR3 protein: CASSIDWSPRRETQYF; clone size: .; V gene: TRBV19; D gene: .; J gene: TRBJ2-5
CDR3 protein: CASSSGLAQSYEQYF; clone size: .; V gene: TRBV7-2; D gene: TRBD2; J gene: TRBJ2-7
CDR3 protein: CASSLSETGGTEAFF; clone size: .; V gene: TRBV7-9; D gene: TRBD1; J gene: TRBJ1-1
CDR3 protein: CASLGGTEAFF; clone size: .; V gene: TRBV5-1; D gene: .; J gene: TRBJ1-1
CDR3 protein: CASSEGGRETTYEQYF; clone size: few; V gene: TRBV2; D gene: .; J gene: TRBJ2-7